Given below is one TCR beta chain in context. The CDR3 spans 14 residues. The germline gives CDR1 GTSNPN, CDR2 SVGIG (reference sequence). After removal of 8 bases from V and 4 bases from J, the junction contained 9 bases not matched to a gene. RNA extraction and reverse transcription yielded cDNA as sequencing template. Data came from immunoSEQ multiplex PCR; TCRdb stores just in-frame clones and leaves some out. This sample carries 200,000 to 250,000 clones, under 70% of them seen once, and the ten largest clones take around 1.2%. Peripheral blood, together with lesional scalp punch biopsies, was collected from alopecia areata patients. This sample was included in a study of CD8+ T cells in alopecia areata.

This sample comprised CD4+ T cells sorted from blood, obtained at week 0. The chain is built from TRBV30 and TRBJ1-2, with TRBD1 identical over 11 bases. The clonotype comes from a human donor with alopecia areata. DNA of the CDR3: TGTGCCCGGGACAGGGGGGAAGGTCCCTATGGCTACACCTTC. This gives the protein CARDRGEGPYGYTF.